This T cell receptor beta chain was retrieved from a study of T cell responses to AZD1222 COVID-19 vaccine. Study conclusions and caveats: Females outnumbered males among donors, who were mostly white British; clonal diversity was possibly underestimated.

Using immunoSEQ multiplex PCR, the repertoire was profiled, and TCRdb retains in-frame clones only, with some absent. The table has more than 95,000 clones, around 89% seen once. Worth noting for this clone: No antigen is known for it.

The V end was cut by 3 bases, the J end by 6 bases, with 6 bases between. Germline CDR1 SGDLS, CDR2 YYNGEE. The CDR3 covers 12 residues. The receptor's source is an adult in good health. The J gene is TRBJ2-2, the V gene TRBV9; D gene unclear. Sequenced here: peripheral blood, sampled on day 0 of AZD1222 vaccination. As DNA, the CDR3 is TGTGCCAGCAGCGCCAATCCCGGGGAGCTGTTTTTT. Translated, it gives CASSANPGELFF.